The clone carrying this TCR beta chain was observed a few times. What it binds is not known. Every patient was affected by relapse after autologous stem cell transplantation, while exposure to brentuximab vedotin was not uniform. The sample originates from a study of PD-1 blockade in classical Hodgkin lymphoma. Findings and limits, study-wide: Differences between repertoires have undefined causes, possibly disease activity or prior therapy. Only CD4+ TCR diversity, not CD8+, had risen significantly by C4D1.

Sequenced by immunoSEQ multiplex PCR; TCRdb stores in-frame clones only, minus some. The table has 40,000 to 50,000 clones, about 77% seen once. Looked up from germline, CDR1 is KGHSH and CDR2 is LQKENI. The CDR3 is 15 residues long. Between the trimmed V and J ends, which lost 6 bases and 5 bases, there was a span of 17 bases. This rearrangement joins TRBV18 to TRBJ1-5; perhaps TRBD1 as D (6 bases). The TCR comes from a human donor with classical Hodgkin lymphoma. Sample: peripheral blood mononuclear cells (PBMCs), taken at baseline. The CDR3 DNA follows: TGTGCCAGCTCGTCCAACAGGGACCGGGATCAGCCCCAGCATTTT. Residues: CASSSNRDRDQPQHF.